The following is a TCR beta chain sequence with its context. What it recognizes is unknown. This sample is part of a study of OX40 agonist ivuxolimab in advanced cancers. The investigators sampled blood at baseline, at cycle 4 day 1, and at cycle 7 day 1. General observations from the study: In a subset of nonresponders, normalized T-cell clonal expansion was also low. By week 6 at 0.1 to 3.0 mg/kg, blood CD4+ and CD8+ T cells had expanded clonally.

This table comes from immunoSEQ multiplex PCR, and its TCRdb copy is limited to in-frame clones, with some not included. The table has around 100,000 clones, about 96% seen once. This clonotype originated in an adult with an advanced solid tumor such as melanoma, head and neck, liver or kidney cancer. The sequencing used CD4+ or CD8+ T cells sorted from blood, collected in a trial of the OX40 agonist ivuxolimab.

The CDR3 is CASSSGSGTNEKLFF. In DNA form, the CDR3 reads TGTGCCAGCAGTTCTGGCAGCGGGACTAATGAAAAACTGTTTTTT. The rearrangement uses TRBV6-5 and TRBJ1-4, with D uncertain. This CDR3 has 15 residues. Germline V CDR1 and CDR2: MNHEY, SVGAGI. V shed 4 bases and J shed 2 bases, with 11 bases lying between them.